This T cell receptor beta chain was sequenced during a study of OX40 agonist ivuxolimab in advanced cancers. As for the study in general: Patients were dosed intravenously with ivuxolimab at 0.01 to 10 mg/kg every 2 weeks. Partial responses were recorded for three patients, including one with hepatocellular carcinoma and two with cutaneous melanoma. Study observations and caveats: Expanded clones belonging to CD8+ T cells outnumbered, on average, those of CD4+.

Notes on this clone: As yet, its antigen is unknown.

This table comes from immunoSEQ multiplex PCR, and its TCRdb copy is limited to in-frame clones, with some not included. The table shows 59,000 or so clones, with over 70% occurring only once. Germline CDR1 SGHTA, CDR2 FQGNSA. The CDR3 is 15 amino acids. The ends were cut back, 2 bases at V and 6 bases at J, with 11 bases in the middle. The TCR comes from an adult with an advanced solid tumor such as melanoma, head and neck, liver or kidney cancer. The chain uses TRBV7-2 and TRBJ1-6; D gene ambiguous. Material: CD4+ or CD8+ T cells sorted from blood, obtained in a trial of the OX40 agonist ivuxolimab. The CDR3 protein is CASSLPPTTNSPLHF. The CDR3 DNA is TGTGCCAGCAGCTTACCCCCCACGACTAATTCACCCCTCCACTTT.